These 25 T cell receptor beta chains share one sample of origin, sequenced in a study of T-cell reconstitution after alpha-beta-depleted transplantation in children (dated by TCRdb to the mid-2010s). The treatment or condition label, as the study defines it: allogeneic hematopoietic cell transplantation with graft depleted of TCRalphabeta T cells and CD19 B cells. Receptor libraries were prepared by PCR. Sequenced using an Illumina HiSeq 2500. TCR libraries were prepared with molecular barcoding, using unique molecular identifiers to normalize TCRbeta repertoire quantification. TCRdb itself trimmed the public reads at Q25 with fastp, ran MiXCR and retained productive beta chains. Entries that share a CDR3 protein sequence are merged under the most common genes and DNA. The sample table records 400,000 to 450,000 distinct CDR3 sequences; approximately 42% of these occur just once. In total, the top ten clones hold approximately 30% of the sample.

The sample in question was PBMCs, obtained before TCRalphabeta/CD19-depleted stem cell transplant. The receptors shown here come from a girl aged 2 to 10 with aplastic anemia, due to receive a stem cell transplant.

This chain links TRBV18 with TRBJ2-7; 10 positions agree with TRBD2. The CDR3 is made up of 16 amino acids. J gave up 2 bases and V 4 bases, and 8 bases lay outside the gene matches. Germline CDR1 KGHSH, CDR2 LQKENI. In DNA form, the CDR3 reads TGTGCCAGCTCACAGACTAGCGGGTCCGCCGCCTACGAGCAGTACTTC. Amino acid sequence: CASSQTSGSAAYEQYF.

Notes on this clonotype: A much larger clone sits a single nucleotide away, making a read error possible. The chain employs TRBV29-1 and TRBJ2-3, with D possibly being TRBD1 (6 bases). The CDR3 is 13 amino acids. V lost 5 bases, J lost 2 bases, and 11 bases lay in between. Germline V gene sequence: CDR1 SQVTM, CDR2 ANQGSEA. The CDR3 region has the DNA TGCAGCGTTTGGGGGCGACTCACAGATACGCAGTATTTT. Translation gives CSVWGRLTDTQYF.

The sample holds a few counts of this clonotype. V and J are TRBV20-1 and TRBJ1-1, with TRBD1 matching 9 bases. Germline V gives CDR1 DFQATT, CDR2 SNEGSKA (reference sequence). The CDR3 runs 15 residues. The V segment lost 5 bases and the J segment 4 bases; nucleotides outside the gene matches: 11. CDR3: CSAQFPRDRVTEAFF. The CDR3, as DNA: TGCAGTGCTCAGTTCCCCCGGGACAGGGTCACTGAAGCTTTCTTT.

The rearrangement joins TRBV20-1 to TRBJ2-7, with 11 bases fitting TRBD2. This CDR3 is built from 14 residues. In germline, CDR1 is DFQATT, CDR2 SNEGSKA (reference sequence). V was clipped by 6 bases and J by 4 bases; unmatched bases: 8. Written as DNA, the CDR3 is TGCAGTGCCAAAAGTAGCGGGAGGGGGTACGAGCAGTACTTC. Protein sequence: CSAKSSGRGYEQYF.

This clonotype was observed a handful of times. This chain uses TRBV12-3 or TRBV12-4 with TRBJ2-7, with no clear D. V gave up 1 base and J gave up 2 bases, with 15 bases separating them. The length of the CDR3 is 16 residues. Here the CDR3 reads CASSLVWLPDPYEQYF. The CDR3 DNA reads TGTGCCAGCAGTTTAGTTTGGCTCCCCGACCCCTACGAGCAGTACTTC.

There are many counts of this clonotype. The rearrangement links TRBV29-1 to TRBJ2-6; perhaps TRBD2 as D (5 bases). This CDR3 is 17 amino acids long. V lost 0 bases and J 2 bases, leaving 14 bases between the germline ends. From germline, CDR1 is SQVTM and CDR2 ANQGSEA. The CDR3 nucleotides read TGCAGCGTTGAAGATTTTCGTGAGCGGCCTGGGGCCAACGTCCTGACTTTC. Amino acid sequence: CSVEDFRERPGANVLTF.

This clonotype was found many times. The chain combines TRBV5-5 with TRBJ2-1; TRBD1 matches 7 bases. The J segment lost 10 bases and the V segment lost 1 base, leaving 11 bases of the junction unmatched. Germline CDR1 SGHKS, CDR2 YYEKEE (reference sequence). The CDR3 sequence is 15 residues long. The CDR3 DNA is TGTGCCAGCAGCTTGACAGGGGTTTTAGGGAAGGAGCAGTTCTTC. Amino acid sequence: CASSLTGVLGKEQFF.

V gene TRBV20-1 combines with J gene TRBJ2-3; 7 positions agree with TRBD2. Germline-derived CDR1 and CDR2 are DFQATT and SNEGSKA (reference sequence). V trimming: 3 bases; J trimming: 1 base; junction bases outside the gene matches: 4. This CDR3 is 14 amino acids long. The DNA for the CDR3 is TGCAGTGCTAGGACTAGCAAAGGCACAGATACGCAGTATTTT. It specifies CSARTSKGTDTQYF.

The table lists this clonotype with a few counts. The chain is built from TRBV7-9 and TRBJ2-7; 8 nucleotides agree with TRBD1. This CDR3 contains 14 residues. Trimming cost V 5 bases and J 5 bases; bases outside gene matches: 8. Germline V gene lookup returns CDR1 SEHNR and CDR2 FQNEAQ (reference sequence). The CDR3 DNA reads as TGTGCCAGCAGCCCTGGACAGGGTCAGGACGAGCAGTACTTC. This encodes CASSPGQGQDEQYF.

V usage is TRBV7-8 and J usage is TRBJ2-3; the match to TRBD2 covers 9 bases. This CDR3 spans 17 amino acids. CDR1 is SGHVS and CDR2 is FQNEAQ in the germline V gene. V lost 0 bases and J lost 4; bases outside the gene matches: 8. As DNA, the CDR3 is TGTGCCAGCAGCTTAGCTAGCGGGAGAATCTGGGCAGATACGCAGTATTTT. Amino acid sequence: CASSLASGRIWADTQYF.

This clonotype was observed a handful of times. V is TRBV7-6 and J is TRBJ2-3; D is possibly TRBD2 (5 bases). CDR3 length equals 16 residues. Trimming took 5 bases from V and 4 from J, leaving 19 bases between them. Looked up from germline, CDR1 is SGHVS and CDR2 is FNYEAQ. The DNA for the CDR3 is TGTGCCAGCAGCGACTGGAGTGGGAGTCCCTCAGATACGCAGTATTTT. Its protein is CASSDWSGSPSDTQYF.

V usage is TRBV6-6 and J usage is TRBJ1-2, with D unclear. With 0 bases removed from V and 6 bases from J, the gap between germline ends came to 8 bases. CDR1 MNHNY and CDR2 SVGAGI come from the germline V gene (reference sequence). The CDR3 is 13 amino acids. The CDR3 DNA reads TGTGCCAGCAGTTACTCGAGGGTAGATGGCTACACCTTC. Translating it yields CASSYSRVDGYTF.

V gene TRBV7-2 combines with J gene TRBJ2-1, with D uncertain. Germline CDR1 and CDR2: SGHTA and FQGNSA. Trimming shortened V by 3 bases and J by 0 bases, and 9 bases separated the two germline ends. The CDR3 is made up of 15 amino acids. The CDR3 spells CASSFEVSSYNEQFF. The CDR3 nucleotides read TGTGCCAGCAGCTTTGAAGTTAGCTCCTACAATGAGCAGTTCTTC.

The chain employs TRBV7-2 and TRBJ2-5; unclear D gene. The CDR3 is made up of 16 amino acids. CDR1 is SGHTA and CDR2 is FQGNSA in the germline V gene. The V gene lost 3 bases and the J gene lost 2 bases, with 16 bases spanning the gap. The CDR3 is CASSLTARRDQETQYF. CDR3 nucleotide sequence: TGTGCCAGCAGCTTGACCGCCCGAAGGGATCAAGAGACCCAGTACTTC.

This clonotype was seen ten or more times. The germline gene is not matched at one end of the junction; a read error may be the cause. This chain uses TRBV5-1 with TRBJ1-5; D possibly corresponds to TRBD1 (5 bases). The germline V gene has CDR1 SGHRS and CDR2 YFSETQ. The CDR3 covers 14 residues. CDR3 bases: TGTGCCAGCAGTTTGGGGCAACCCAATCAGCCCCAGCATTTT. The encoded protein is CASSLGQPNQPQHF.

In its sample, this clonotype was seen a few times. J is TRBJ2-2 and V is TRBV18; no clear D. Germline V gene lookup returns CDR1 KGHSH and CDR2 LQKENI. This CDR3 region has 12 residues. The V and J ends lost 6 bases and 3 bases respectively, with 5 bases between them. In DNA, the CDR3 is TGTGCCAGCTCGGCCGACACCGGGGAGCTGTTTTTT. Its translation is CASSADTGELFF.

This rearrangement joins TRBV12-3 or TRBV12-4 to TRBJ1-1; 8 bases map to TRBD1. The trim removed 4 bases at V and 0 bases at J, leaving 4 bases unmatched. The CDR3 consists of 15 residues. The CDR3 loop reads CASSSGQAMNTEAFF. CDR3 DNA sequence: TGTGCCAGCAGTTCGGGACAGGCCATGAACACTGAAGCTTTCTTT.

The chain is built from TRBV18 and TRBJ2-2; unclear D gene. The germline V gene has CDR1 KGHSH and CDR2 LQKENI. V was clipped by 2 bases and J by 0 bases, with 7 bases between them. This CDR3 is built from 15 residues. CDR3 nucleotides: TGTGCCAGCTCACCAACAGTTTCGAACACCGGGGAGCTGTTTTTT. Amino acids: CASSPTVSNTGELFF.

This clonotype was seen ten or more times. V usage is TRBV4-3 and J usage is TRBJ2-1, with 8 nucleotides matching TRBD2. The CDR3 totals 16 residues. The V and J ends lost 5 bases and 2 bases, in that order; junction bases with no gene match: 8. The germline V gene encodes CDR1 LGHNA and CDR2 YSLEER. The CDR3 reads CASSSIAGRTYNEQFF. The CDR3, as DNA: TGCGCCAGCAGCTCAATAGCGGGAAGGACCTACAATGAGCAGTTCTTC.

The rearrangement joins TRBV7-9 to TRBJ2-7, with 9 bases identical to TRBD1. V trimming: 8 bases; J trimming: 6 bases; junction bases outside the gene matches: 14. In germline, CDR1 is SEHNR, CDR2 FQNEAQ (reference sequence). The length of the CDR3 is 15 residues. CDR3 sequence reads: CASVFPGQGGPEQYF. Written as DNA, the CDR3 is TGTGCCAGCGTATTTCCGGGACAGGGTGGCCCCGAGCAGTACTTC. Variable domain in full (rest from reference TRBV7-9 and TRBJ2-7): DTGVSQNPRHKITKRGQNVTFRCDPISEHNRLYWYRQTLGQGPEFLTYFQNEAQLEKSRLLSDRFSAERPKGSFSTLEIQRTEQGDSAMYLCASVFPGQGGPEQYFGPGTRLTVT.

The CDR3 DNA is TGTGCCAGCAGCCAAGAGTCTAGCGGCTACTACAATGAGCAGTTCTTC. Protein product: CASSQESSGYYNEQFF. V is TRBV4-2 and J is TRBJ2-1; TRBD2 matches 7 bases. V shed 0 bases and J 3 bases; nucleotides not matched to a gene: 5. The CDR3 runs 16 residues. CDR1 LGHNA and CDR2 YNFKEQ come from the germline V gene.

The chain recombines TRBV4-1 with TRBJ2-3, with D unclear. The germline CDR1 and CDR2 sequences are MGHRA and YSYEKL. V lost 0 bases and J lost 2, with 9 bases in between. The CDR3 has 15 amino acids. CDR3 sequence: CASSQEAQTTDTQYF. Here the CDR3 DNA reads TGCGCCAGCAGCCAAGAAGCCCAGACCACAGATACGCAGTATTTT.

This clonotype was seen repeatedly, ten times or more. The genes are TRBV6-5 and TRBJ2-7, with D unclear. From germline, CDR1 is MNHEY and CDR2 SVGAGI. The V end lost 6 bases, the J end lost 6 bases, and 9 bases lay between the germline ends. The CDR3 consists of 11 residues. The CDR3 region is CASSLNSEQYF. DNA of the CDR3: TGTGCCAGCAGCCTAAACTCCGAGCAGTACTTC.

This clonotype has just a few counts. J is TRBJ2-1 and V is TRBV11-3, with 7 positions matching TRBD1. The CDR3 is 15 amino acids. V trimming: 5 bases; J trimming: 0 bases; junction bases outside the gene matches: 4. In germline, CDR1 is SGHNT, CDR2 YENEEA. The CDR3 is CASSRQGFSYNEQFF. The CDR3 coding sequence is TGTGCCAGCAGCAGACAGGGCTTCTCCTACAATGAGCAGTTCTTC.

This clonotype occurred a few times. The chain is built from TRBV20-1 and TRBJ2-2, with a tentative D call TRBD1 (6 bases). The CDR3 loop spans 15 amino acids. With 3 bases removed from V and 5 bases from J, the gap between germline ends came to 16 bases. CDR1 DFQATT and CDR2 SNEGSKA come from the germline V gene (reference sequence). The CDR3 reads CSASSGGARTGELFF. The CDR3 DNA reads TGCAGTGCTAGTTCTGGGGGCGCTCGGACCGGGGAGCTGTTTTTT.